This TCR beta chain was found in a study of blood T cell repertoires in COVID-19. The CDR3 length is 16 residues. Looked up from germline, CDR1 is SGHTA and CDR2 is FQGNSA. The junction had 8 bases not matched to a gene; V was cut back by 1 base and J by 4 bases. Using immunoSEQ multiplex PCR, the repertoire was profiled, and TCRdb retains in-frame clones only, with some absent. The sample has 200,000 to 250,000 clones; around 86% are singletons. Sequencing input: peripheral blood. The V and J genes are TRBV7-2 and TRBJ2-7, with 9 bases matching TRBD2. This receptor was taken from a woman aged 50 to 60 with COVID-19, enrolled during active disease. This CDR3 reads CASSLVGGGAAYEQYF. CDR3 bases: TGTGCCAGCAGCTTAGTTGGCGGGGGGGCCGCGTACGAGCAGTACTTC.